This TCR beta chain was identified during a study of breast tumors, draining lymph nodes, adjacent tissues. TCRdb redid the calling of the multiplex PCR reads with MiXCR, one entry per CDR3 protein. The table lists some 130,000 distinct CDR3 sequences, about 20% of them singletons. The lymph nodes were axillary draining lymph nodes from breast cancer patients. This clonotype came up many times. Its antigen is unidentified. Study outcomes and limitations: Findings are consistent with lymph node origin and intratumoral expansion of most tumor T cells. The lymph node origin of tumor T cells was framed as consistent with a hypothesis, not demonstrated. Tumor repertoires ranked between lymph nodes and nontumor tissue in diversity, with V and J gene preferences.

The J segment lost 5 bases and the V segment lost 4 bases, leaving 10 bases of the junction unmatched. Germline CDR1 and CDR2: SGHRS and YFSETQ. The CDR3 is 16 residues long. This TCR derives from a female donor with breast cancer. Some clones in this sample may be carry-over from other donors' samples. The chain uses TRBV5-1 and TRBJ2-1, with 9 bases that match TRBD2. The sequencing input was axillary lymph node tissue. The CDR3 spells CASSQISGRMNNEQFF. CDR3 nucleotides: TGCGCCAGCAGCCAGATTAGCGGGAGAATGAACAATGAGCAGTTCTTC.